This T cell receptor (beta chain) was recorded in a study of T-cell memory formation after mild COVID-19. General study findings and limits: CD4+ contracting clones lay mainly in CM and EM, CD8+ ones in EMRA. Nothing showed for sure that second-wave clones peaking on day 37 were SARS-CoV-2 specific.

Germline V gene sequence: CDR1 SEHNR, CDR2 FQNEAQ (reference sequence). The ends were cut back, 1 base at V and 8 bases at J, with 11 bases in the middle. The CDR3 contains 14 residues. Only a few counts were recorded for this clonotype. Its target is unknown. TCRdb used MiXCR to reprocess the 5' RACE reads, holding one entry per CDR3 protein. The table shows 200,000 to 250,000 distinct CDR3 sequences, with around 17% occurring only once. The TCR was taken from a man aged 18 to 30 who had mild COVID-19 (a few samples of this study predate the infection). Cell type and time point are not known. V gene TRBV7-9 combines with J gene TRBJ1-4, with D unresolved. The sample taken for sequencing was PBMCs or a T cell subset sorted from them (not recorded which). The CDR3 is CASSLVGSEEKLFF. CDR3 DNA: TGTGCCAGCAGCTTAGTGGGTTCTGAAGAAAAACTGTTTTTT.